The present entry profiles one T cell receptor beta chain with its context. The antigen is undetermined. With random hexamers, reverse transcription was performed on 0.5 to 1 ug of RNA. The immunoSEQ assay covered 54 Vbeta and 13 Jbeta segments for CDR3. TCRdb re-called the immunoSEQ multiplex PCR reads through MiXCR, storing one row per CDR3 protein. The sample contains approximately 83,000 distinct CDR3 sequences, 90% to 95% of which appear only once. In contrast to the negatively isolated CD8+ and CD4+ T cells, TEMRA cells were FACS-enriched. These data are taken from a study of CD8 T cells in Susac syndrome. General observations from the study: In total CD8+ repertoires, approximately 17 Susac-specific public clones were found, and five or six in CD8+ TEMRA repertoires.

V lost 8 bases and J lost 0, with 4 bases in between. Per germline, CDR1 LNHDA and CDR2 SQIVND (reference sequence). This CDR3 spans 11 amino acids. Sequencing used CD8+ T cells from PBMCs. This TCR derives from a human donor with Susac syndrome. The rearrangement links TRBV19 to TRBJ1-1; D gene unclear. The CDR3 spells CASAVNTEAFF. The DNA of the CDR3 is TGTGCCAGTGCCGTGAACACTGAAGCTTTCTTT.